The subject of this entry is one TCR beta chain. It has no known antigen specificity. No base quality information exists; no much larger clone differs at one position. This sample was taken from a study of shared clonotypes between healthy human individuals (TCRdb year 2020). Turning to the overall study: Three men and two women, aged 18 to 49 years, made up the cohort. For each donor, CD4 naive and CD4 memory were each run on three plates, CD8 naive on two plates, and CD8 memory on one plate. Blood TCR repertoires of a handful of healthy adults were deeply sequenced to estimate repertoire size and the extent of clonotype sharing between individuals. To increase sequencing depth and limit assay-specific biases, TCR repertoire library preparation and sequencing were carried out by different laboratories using diverse techniques. Between about 0.94 and 8.9 billion PBMCs per donor were obtained by leukapheresis.

For the CD8 naive samples, CD45RO-negative cells were positively selected for CCR7, yielding a CD45RA+CCR7+ population from which TemRA cells were excluded. The donors were healthy, HIV-negative adults who had no recently reported acute infections or vaccinations. Only Caucasian adults living in Nashville, Tennessee, USA were represented among the donors. Blood was obtained by leukapheresis, after which PBMCs were separated by Ficoll-Histopaque density gradient centrifugation and cryopreserved in liquid nitrogen vapor phase. Analytical flow cytometry was used to check the purity and quantity of every magnetically sorted T cell population. Genomic DNA was isolated from every sorted fraction and measured by UV absorbance on a Nanodrop 2000c. V and J are trimmed by 4 bases and 1 base, and the gene matches miss 7 bases of the junction. The CDR3 measures 17 amino acids from cysteine to phenylalanine. Just CDR3 DNA is preserved here, 51 bases in frame from base 1. Looking up the germline V gene yields CDR1 SGDLS and CDR2 YYNGEE.

Using the deep immunoSEQ assay, multiplex PCR amplified TCR CDR3 regions from genomic DNA. Genomic DNA extracted from each cell subset was distributed evenly over all wells of several immunoSEQ 96-well plates, and each plate served as one replicate. For sorted subsets, roughly 200 ng of genomic DNA, equivalent to 25,000 to 30,000 T cell genomes, went into each replicate PCR. Purified libraries were measured with a Qubit 3.0 fluorometer, size-checked on a Bioanalyzer 2100, and measured again with the KAPA Library Quantification kit. Each immunoSEQ 96-well plate was sequenced on its own single-read 150-cycle Illumina NextSeq 550 flow cell. From the authors' description of their analysis: The immunoSEQ output contained only junctional sequences without quality scores, so filtering could not match that applied to full-length reads. To assign V/J genes and CDR3, sequences were annotated against IMGT germline references using PyIR, a Python wrapper for IgBLAST v1.9. Reads were removed for weak V/J assignments (E-value above 1e-6), missing CDR3, stop codons, out-of-frame junctions, or ambiguous translated residues. V3J clonotypes were defined as sequences sharing an identical inferred V gene, J gene, and CDR3 amino acid sequence. To compute the percentage overlap between repertoires, the number of shared unique clonotypes was divided by the size of the smaller repertoire. RTK rarefaction, the Chao1 estimator, and Recon v2.1 estimates of unobserved clonotypes were used to assess repertoire richness. Generation probabilities were computed with OLGA for all TCRbeta clonotypes obtained by the gDNA method from a few donors. The table was pulled from immuneACCESS by TCRdb, which kept in-frame rearrangements only. Such tables lose some clones; where checked, under half of the loss comes from unresolved V genes, and the rest has no known cause. V, J and clone size are taken as reported in that table, and D and trimming were inferred from the DNA itself. The sample has more than 2 million clones on record, just over 90% of them singletons. The biggest ten clones account for approximately 1.7% of the sample.

Study-wide conclusions, independent of this receptor: Sampling was restricted to blood, and TCR repertoires in tissues likely differ from the TCR repertoires found in blood. Incomplete sequencing was indicated by rarefaction of sorted-subset datasets, despite the large sequencing depth. Pairwise subsampling led to the expectation that sequencing depth would affect the degree of clonotype sharing among donors. The genetic and exposure-history diversity represented was limited by the small number of donors. Compared with non-shared clonotypes, clonotypes shared by all four sorted-subset donors had higher generation probabilities. Larger estimated clonotype richness was generally found for naive subsets than for memory subsets. When a few donors were compared, the shared fraction of clonotypes was about 5% for naive CD4, about 4% for naive CD8, more than 2% for memory CD4, and less than 0.5% for memory CD8.

This TCR was sampled from a man aged 18-30 years in good health. Some clones in this sample may be carry-over from other donors' samples. Sequencing was performed on naive CD8+ T cells from PBMCs. The label giving this sample's cell subset or site can be read as: CD45RA+CCR7+. The V gene is TRBV9 and the J gene is TRBJ2-2; 10 junctional bases match TRBD2. CDR3 sequence: CASSLSASGGNTGELFF. The DNA sequence is as follows: TGTGCCAGCAGCCTTAGCGCTAGCGGGGGGAACACCGGGGAGCTGTTTTTT.